This T cell receptor (beta chain) originates from a study of blood T cell repertoires in COVID-19. Overall study: The United States, Italy and Spain were the sources of the acute and convalescent COVID-19 samples. PBMCs, B-cell-depleted T cells, or T cells were the source of the cDNA or gDNA that made up the material.

Original analysis: How many nucleated cells were present was estimated from reference gene primer amplification. Produced via immunoSEQ multiplex PCR; TCRdb's table is partial and in-frame only. V, J and clone size were drawn from that table, and D and trimming were deduced from the DNA. This table holds 150,000 to 200,000 clones, nearly 80% found once. In its sample, this clone was seen once. V trimming: 4 bases; J trimming: 3 bases; junction bases outside the gene matches: 6. Per germline, CDR1 KGHDR and CDR2 SFDVKD. The CDR3 loop spans 15 amino acids. The chain recombines TRBV24-1 with TRBJ2-7, with 9 bases that match TRBD1. Input material: peripheral blood. The clonotype originates from a woman aged 80 or over with acute or convalescent COVID-19. Here the CDR3 DNA reads TGTGCCACCAGTGACCCTATGGGACAGGGCTACGAGCAGTACTTC. Translated: CATSDPMGQGYEQYF.